The next 27 T cell receptor beta chains were all read from a single sample in a study of OX40 agonist ivuxolimab in advanced cancers. Profiling relied on immunoSEQ multiplex PCR, and the TCRdb table lists in-frame clones only, not all of them. This sample carries some 50,000 clones, 80% to 90% of them seen once, and the ten largest clones take approximately 1.8%. The sample consisted of CD4+ or CD8+ T cells sorted from blood, taken in a trial of the OX40 agonist ivuxolimab. The receptors were sampled from an adult with an advanced solid tumor such as melanoma, head and neck, liver or kidney cancer.

The rearrangement uses TRBV27 and TRBJ2-5; D gene unclear. CDR1 and CDR2 (germline): MNHEY, SMNVEV (reference sequence). Trimming shortened V by 6 bases and J by 4 bases, and 12 bases separated the two germline ends. The CDR3 covers 13 residues. CDR3 in DNA: TGTGCCAGCAGCCAAGGGAATTCAGAGACCCAGTACTTC. This sequence encodes CASSQGNSETQYF.

The genes are TRBV6-1 and TRBJ2-3; 12 positions agree with TRBD2. The germline gives CDR1 MNHNS, CDR2 SASEGT. Germline trimming cut 3 bases from V and 4 bases from J; bases unmatched to any gene: 8. CDR3 size: 17 residues. In DNA form, the CDR3 reads TGTGCCAGCAGTGATGGTACTAGCGGGGGGTTTTCAGATACGCAGTATTTT. The encoded protein is CASSDGTSGGFSDTQYF.

A single count supports this clone. CDR3: CASSISGRTGQGETQYF. The CDR3 coding sequence is TGTGCCAGTAGTATCTCGGGTCGTACGGGACAGGGTGAGACCCAGTACTTC. The rearrangement joins TRBV19 to TRBJ2-5; 9 bases match TRBD1. V lost 3 bases, J lost 5 bases, and 13 bases stayed unmatched. The CDR3 consists of 17 residues. Germline V gives CDR1 LNHDA, CDR2 SQIVND (reference sequence).

CDR3 sequence reads: CASSYSLATGGTEAFF. The CDR3 coding sequence is TGTGCCAGCAGTTACTCGCTAGCGACAGGAGGGACTGAAGCTTTCTTT. The V and J genes are TRBV6-5 and TRBJ1-1; tentatively, D is TRBD1 (6 bases). Germline CDR1 and CDR2: MNHEY and SVGAGI. V gave up 0 bases and J gave up 5 bases, with 16 bases separating them. The CDR3 totals 16 residues.

The chain carries TRBV7-6 and TRBJ2-7; possible D gene TRBD1, 7 bases. The CDR3 spans 15 residues. V was trimmed by 1 base and J by 3 bases, leaving 13 bases between them. Germline V lookup: CDR1 SGHVS, CDR2 FNYEAQ. This CDR3 is CASSLEAGGFYEQYF. The CDR3 DNA follows: TGTGCCAGCAGCTTAGAGGCAGGGGGGTTCTACGAGCAGTACTTC.

The chain combines TRBV7-2 with TRBJ2-3; no reliable D call. Germline CDR1 SGHTA, CDR2 FQGNSA. Trimming left V 5 bases short and J 3 bases short, with 9 bases between. CDR3 length: 13 residues. Here the CDR3 DNA reads TGTGCCAGCAGCGGCCGTGTGACAGATACGCAGTATTTT. This translates into CASSGRVTDTQYF.

The chain combines TRBV4-2 with TRBJ2-7, with D perhaps matching TRBD1 (5 bases). This CDR3 region has 12 residues. V shed 5 bases and J shed 3 bases, with 8 bases lying between them. The V gene's germline CDR1 is LGHNA and CDR2 YNFKEQ. CDR3 residues: CASSYQGYEQYF. In DNA, the CDR3 is TGTGCCAGCAGCTACCAGGGCTACGAGCAGTACTTC.

V is TRBV6-6 and J is TRBJ1-2; D might be TRBD1 (5 bases). The CDR3 totals 14 residues. Germline V lookup: CDR1 MNHNY, CDR2 SVGAGI (reference sequence). V was trimmed by 2 bases and J by 3 bases, leaving 10 bases between them. The CDR3 nucleotides read TGTGCCAGCAGTTACCCGCAGGGACACTATGGCTACACCTTC. Translation: CASSYPQGHYGYTF.

The V call is TRBV28, the J call TRBJ1-2, with D possibly TRBD1 on 6 matching bases. The germline CDR1 and CDR2 sequences are MDHEN and SYDVKM. V gave up 2 bases and J gave up 6 bases, with 10 bases separating them. CDR3 size: 13 residues. This CDR3 reads CASSLMAGDGYTF. In DNA form, the CDR3 reads TGTGCCAGCAGTTTAATGGCAGGGGATGGCTACACCTTC.

The chain combines TRBV7-2 with TRBJ1-5; D is undetermined. The CDR3 contains 16 residues. The V gene lost 0 bases and the J gene lost 4 bases, with 13 bases spanning the gap. CDR1 SGHTA and CDR2 FQGNSA come from the germline V gene. The DNA of the CDR3 is TGTGCCAGCAGCTTAGCCCCCCCGGAAGGGAATCAGCCCCAGCATTTT. It is translated as CASSLAPPEGNQPQHF.

This rearrangement joins TRBV11-3 to TRBJ1-1; D call uncertain. This CDR3 spans 14 amino acids. Trimming left V 2 bases short and J 0 bases short, with 7 bases between. Germline V lookup: CDR1 SGHNT, CDR2 YENEEA. In nucleotides, the CDR3 is TGTGCCAGCAGCTTAAACGGAATGAACACTGAAGCTTTCTTT. Protein product: CASSLNGMNTEAFF.

The genes are TRBV2 and TRBJ1-1; D is undetermined. Germline CDR1 is SNHLY and CDR2 is FYNNEI. The V gene lost 4 bases and the J gene lost 2 bases, with 8 bases spanning the gap. This CDR3 spans 13 amino acids. Here the CDR3 DNA reads TGTGCCAGCAGTGGAGGCAGAAACACTGAAGCTTTCTTT. Protein product: CASSGGRNTEAFF. Drawing the rest from reference TRBV2 and TRBJ1-1, the complete variable domain is EPEVTQTPSHQVTQMGQEVILRCVPISNHLYFYWYRQILGQKVEFLVSFYNNEISEKSEIFDDQFSVERPDGSNFTLKIRSTKLEDSAMYFCASSGGRNTEAFFGQGTRLTVV.

The rearrangement links TRBV6-1 to TRBJ1-1, with 8 bases aligning to TRBD1. Losses at the gene ends were 5 bases for V and 0 bases for J; bases not matched to a gene: 5. The CDR3 has 15 residues. Germline V CDR1 and CDR2: MNHNS, SASEGT. The CDR3 coding sequence is TGTGCCAGCAGTCTTACAGGGGGAGTGAACACTGAAGCTTTCTTT. It encodes CASSLTGGVNTEAFF.

This chain uses TRBV11-2 with TRBJ2-7, with D possibly TRBD1 on 6 matching bases. The CDR3 totals 15 residues. Trimming removed 5 bases from V and 3 bases from J, with 17 bases in between. Germline CDR1 SGHAT, CDR2 FQNNGV. The CDR3 DNA sequence: TGTGCCAGCAGCCGATTTTCGCGGACAGTCTACGAGCAGTACTTC. Its translation: CASSRFSRTVYEQYF.

The chain links TRBV5-1 to TRBJ2-5; D ambiguous. The germline V and J ends were trimmed by 4 bases and 4 bases, with 11 bases remaining between them. The CDR3 runs to 13 residues. CDR1 and CDR2 (germline): SGHRS, YFSETQ. The CDR3: CASSLLAAETQYF. Written as DNA, the CDR3 is TGCGCCAGCAGCCTATTGGCGGCAGAGACCCAGTACTTC.

V and J are TRBV19 and TRBJ1-5, with D possibly TRBD1 on 5 matching bases. Germline loops: CDR1 LNHDA, CDR2 SQIVND (reference sequence). V was cut by 0 bases and J by 0 bases, with 12 bases left in between. The CDR3 runs to 17 residues. The CDR3 sequence: CASSIDEDISSNQPQHF. DNA for the CDR3: TGTGCCAGTAGTATAGATGAGGACATAAGTAGCAATCAGCCCCAGCATTTT.

This clone has just a few counts. J is TRBJ2-7 and V is TRBV18; D is uncertain. V was cut by 0 bases and J by 3 bases, with 6 bases left in between. The CDR3 length is 13 residues. CDR1 and CDR2 (germline): KGHSH, LQKENI. CDR3 loop: CASSPPHLYEQYF. In DNA, the CDR3 is TGTGCCAGCTCACCACCACACCTCTACGAGCAGTACTTC.

The chain carries TRBV28 and TRBJ2-5; unclear D gene. Trimming pared 7 bases from V and 5 bases from J, leaving 8 bases between. From germline, CDR1 is MDHEN and CDR2 SYDVKM. This CDR3 is 11 amino acids long. CDR3 protein: CASKDEETQYF. The CDR3 region has the DNA TGTGCCAGCAAAGACGAGGAGACCCAGTACTTC.

The V and J genes are TRBV11-3 and TRBJ2-7; 10 nucleotides match TRBD1. Germline loops: CDR1 SGHNT, CDR2 YENEEA. The CDR3 has 14 amino acids. V shed 4 bases, J shed 5 bases, and the junction held 5 bases outside the gene matches. This CDR3 is CASSSGGTGDEQYF. The CDR3 coding sequence is TGTGCCAGCAGCTCGGGTGGGACAGGGGACGAGCAGTACTTC. The full variable domain, rest sourced from reference TRBV11-3 and TRBJ2-7, is EAGVVQSPRYKIIEKKQPVAFWCNPISGHNTLYWYLQNLGQGPELLIRYENEEAVDDSQLPKDRFSAERLKGVDSTLKIQPAELGDSAVYLCASSSGGTGDEQYFGPGTRLTVT.

J is TRBJ2-3 and V is TRBV18; D perhaps matches TRBD1 (6 bases). Deletions cut 6 bases from V and 2 bases from J, with 15 bases between. The CDR3 covers 15 residues. Per germline, CDR1 KGHSH and CDR2 LQKENI. The DNA for the CDR3 is TGTGCCAGCTCCCCGGGACAACTACCCACAGATACGCAGTATTTT. Residues: CASSPGQLPTDTQYF.

V usage is TRBV18 and J usage is TRBJ2-5; D gene unclear. The CDR3 extends over 14 amino acids. CDR1 and CDR2 from the germline V gene are KGHSH and LQKENI. Trimming took off 0 bases at V and 2 bases at J, with 7 bases between the two ends. CDR3 sequence: CASSPPNQQETQYF. DNA of the CDR3: TGTGCCAGCTCACCACCTAACCAGCAAGAGACCCAGTACTTC.

This clone was picked up one time. The V and J genes are TRBV2 and TRBJ2-1, with D perhaps TRBD2 (6 bases). With 1 base removed from V and 2 bases from J, the gap between germline ends came to 12 bases. Germline V gene sequence: CDR1 SNHLY, CDR2 FYNNEI. CDR3 size: 16 residues. The CDR3 DNA follows: TGTGCCAGCAGTGAAGGGGGCCGGGGGACCTACAATGAGCAGTTCTTC. It encodes CASSEGGRGTYNEQFF.

The table lists this clone with a few counts. V and J are TRBV12-5 and TRBJ1-5, with D unresolved. Germline V CDR1 and CDR2: LGHNT, FRNRAP. This CDR3 is 11 amino acids long. Trimming pared 5 bases from V and 9 bases from J, leaving 8 bases between. CDR3 nucleotides: TGTGCTAGTGGTAACAGCGGGCCCCAGCATTTT. It specifies CASGNSGPQHF.

This clone has more than one count but fewer than ten. The J gene is TRBJ2-5, the V gene TRBV4-3; possibly TRBD2 for D (6 bases). The V end was cut by 1 base, the J end by 4 bases, with 16 bases between. This CDR3 region has 16 residues. Looked up from germline, CDR1 is LGHNA and CDR2 is YSLEER. The CDR3 loop reads CASSQVGRRVGETQYF. CDR3 sequence (DNA): TGCGCCAGCAGCCAAGTGGGCCGGAGGGTAGGAGAGACCCAGTACTTC.

This chain uses TRBV28 with TRBJ2-5; D is possibly TRBD2 (5 bases). This CDR3 is built from 15 residues. V was clipped by 5 bases and J by 1 base, with 14 bases between them. Germline lookup yields CDR1 MDHEN and CDR2 SYDVKM. The CDR3 spells CASSLPDRGQETQYF. The CDR3 DNA sequence: TGTGCCAGCAGTCTGCCCGACCGGGGCCAAGAGACCCAGTACTTC.

V gene TRBV5-1 combines with J gene TRBJ2-1, with D perhaps matching TRBD2 (5 bases). From germline, CDR1 is SGHRS and CDR2 YFSETQ. The CDR3 has 14 amino acids. Trimming removed 0 bases at V and 7 bases at J, with 11 bases between. CDR3: CASSLDDSGNEQFF. Written as DNA, the CDR3 is TGCGCCAGCAGCTTGGATGACTCGGGGAATGAGCAGTTCTTC.

The chain has TRBV14 and TRBJ2-6; TRBD1 or TRBD2 may be the D gene (5 bases each). The CDR3 spans 19 residues. Germline values: CDR1 SGHDN, CDR2 FVKESK. The V gene lost 2 bases and the J gene lost 1 base, with 18 bases spanning the gap. The CDR3 nucleotides read TGTGCCAGCAGCCAACTCCAGGGAACTAGTCTGTCTGGGGCCAACGTCCTGACTTTC. This codes for CASSQLQGTSLSGANVLTF.